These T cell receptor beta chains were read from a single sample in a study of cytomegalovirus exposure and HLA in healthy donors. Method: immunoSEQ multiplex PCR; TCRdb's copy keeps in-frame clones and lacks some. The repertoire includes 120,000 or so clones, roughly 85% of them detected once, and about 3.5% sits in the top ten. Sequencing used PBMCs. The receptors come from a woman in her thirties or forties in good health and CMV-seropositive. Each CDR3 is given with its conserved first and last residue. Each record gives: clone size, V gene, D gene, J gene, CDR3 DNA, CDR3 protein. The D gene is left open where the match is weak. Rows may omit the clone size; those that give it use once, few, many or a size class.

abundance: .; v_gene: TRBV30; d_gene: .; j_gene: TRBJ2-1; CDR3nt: TGTGCCTGCACCGGGAGGGGACAGGGTTTCGATGAGCAGTTCTTC; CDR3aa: CACTGRGQGFDEQFF
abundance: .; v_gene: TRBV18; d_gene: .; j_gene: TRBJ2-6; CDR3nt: TGTGCCAGCTCACCACTCGGGGGAGGAGGGGCCAACGTCCTGACTTTC; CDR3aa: CASSPLGGGGANVLTF
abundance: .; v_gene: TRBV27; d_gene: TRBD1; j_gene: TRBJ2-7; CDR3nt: TGTGCCAGCAGCCGACAGGGTTTCTACGAGCAGTACTTC; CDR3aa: CASSRQGFYEQYF
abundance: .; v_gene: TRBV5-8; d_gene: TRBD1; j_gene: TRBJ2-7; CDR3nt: TGTGCCAGCGGGACAGCCGACTCCTACGAGCAGTACTTC; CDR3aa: CASGTADSYEQYF
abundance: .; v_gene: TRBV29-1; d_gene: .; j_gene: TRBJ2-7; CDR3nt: TGCAGCGTTGAAGAGATCACTCATCCGGGGGACAGCTACGAGCAGTACTTC; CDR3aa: CSVEEITHPGDSYEQYF
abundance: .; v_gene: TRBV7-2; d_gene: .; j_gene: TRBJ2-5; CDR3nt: TGTGCCAGCAGCTTAGCTGGCGGGACCAACCAAGAGACCCAGTACTTC; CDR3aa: CASSLAGGTNQETQYF
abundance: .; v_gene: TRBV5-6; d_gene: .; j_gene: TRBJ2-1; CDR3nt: TGTGCCAGCAGCTCCAGAGCTGGGACTCACCACAATGAGCAGTTCTTC; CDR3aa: CASSSRAGTHHNEQFF
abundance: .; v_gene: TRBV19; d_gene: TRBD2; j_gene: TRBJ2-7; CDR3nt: TGTGCCAGTAGTTCGGGACTAGCGGGGACCCCCTACGAGCAGTACTTC; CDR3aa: CASSSGLAGTPYEQYF
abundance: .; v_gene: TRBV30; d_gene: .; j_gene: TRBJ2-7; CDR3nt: TGTGCCTGGGCTACAGGGACCAGCCACGAGCAGTACTTC; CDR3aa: CAWATGTSHEQYF
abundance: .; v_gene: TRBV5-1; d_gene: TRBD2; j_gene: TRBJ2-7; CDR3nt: TGCGCCAGCAGCTTGATTTCTAGCGGGAGCTACGAGCAGTACTTC; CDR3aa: CASSLISSGSYEQYF
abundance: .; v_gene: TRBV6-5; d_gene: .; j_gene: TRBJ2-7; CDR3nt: TGTGCCAGCAGTTACGTGGGGAGGGGGGAGCAGTACTTC; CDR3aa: CASSYVGRGEQYF
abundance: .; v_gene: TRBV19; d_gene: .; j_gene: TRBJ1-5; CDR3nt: TGTGCCAGTAGTGGCCCCGGGACACAAACTAGCAATCAGCCCCAGCATTTT; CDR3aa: CASSGPGTQTSNQPQHF
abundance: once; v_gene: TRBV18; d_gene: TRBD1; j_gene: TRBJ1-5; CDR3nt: TGTGCCAGCTCACCACTCGGGACAGGGGTTCAGCCCCAGCATTTT; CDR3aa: CASSPLGTGVQPQHF
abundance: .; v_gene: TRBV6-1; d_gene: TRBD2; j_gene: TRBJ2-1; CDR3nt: TGTGCCAGCAGTGGGGGACTAGCGGGATCTGGGGGAAAGCAGTTCTTC; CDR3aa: CASSGGLAGSGGKQFF
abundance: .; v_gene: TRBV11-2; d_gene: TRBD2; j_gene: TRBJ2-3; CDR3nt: TGTGCCAGCAGACGTACGGTTGCTAGCGGGTCGACAGATACGCAGTATTTT; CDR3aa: CASRRTVASGSTDTQYF
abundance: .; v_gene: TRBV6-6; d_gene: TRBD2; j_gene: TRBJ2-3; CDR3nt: TGTGCCAGCAATCCGGGACTAGTGAGAGATACGCAGTATTTT; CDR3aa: CASNPGLVRDTQYF
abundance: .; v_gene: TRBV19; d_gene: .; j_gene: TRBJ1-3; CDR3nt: TGTGCCAGTAGTGTCCACTCTGGAAACACCATATATTTT; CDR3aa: CASSVHSGNTIYF
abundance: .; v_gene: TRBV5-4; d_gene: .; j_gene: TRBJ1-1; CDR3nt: TGTGCCAGCAGTAACCTTGACACGGCCACTGAAGCTTTCTTT; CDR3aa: CASSNLDTATEAFF
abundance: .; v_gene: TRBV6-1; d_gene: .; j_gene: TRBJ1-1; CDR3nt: TGTGCCAGCAGAGGCATCGGGATGAACACTGAAGCTTTCTTT; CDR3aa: CASRGIGMNTEAFF
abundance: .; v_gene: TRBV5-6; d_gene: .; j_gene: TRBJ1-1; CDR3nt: TGTGCCAGCAGCCTCCTAGGTCCGGCGAACACTGAAGCTTTCTTT; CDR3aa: CASSLLGPANTEAFF
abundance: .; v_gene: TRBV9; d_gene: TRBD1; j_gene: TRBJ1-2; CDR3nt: TGTGCCAGCAGCGCTTGGGGACAGCCCCTCGGGGCTAACTATGGCTACACCTTC; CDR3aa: CASSAWGQPLGANYGYTF
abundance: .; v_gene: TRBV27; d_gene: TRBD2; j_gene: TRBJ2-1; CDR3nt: TGTGCCAGCAGTTTTCCCGTCGTAGCGGGAAAAGGAGAAGAGGATTACAATGAGCAGTTCTTC; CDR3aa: CASSFPVVAGKGEEDYNEQFF
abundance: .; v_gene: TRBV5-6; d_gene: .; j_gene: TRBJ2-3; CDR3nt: TGTGCCAGCAGCTTGGTGGCAGGGAGCACAGATACGCAGTATTTT; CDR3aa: CASSLVAGSTDTQYF
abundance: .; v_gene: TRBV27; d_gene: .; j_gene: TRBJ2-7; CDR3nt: TGTGCCAGCAGTTTCGACAGCTCCTACGAGCAGTACTTC; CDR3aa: CASSFDSSYEQYF
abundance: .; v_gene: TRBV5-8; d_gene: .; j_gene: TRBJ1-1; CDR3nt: TGTGCCAGTCAAACAGAAATAAACACTGAAGCTTTCTTT; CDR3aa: CASQTEINTEAFF
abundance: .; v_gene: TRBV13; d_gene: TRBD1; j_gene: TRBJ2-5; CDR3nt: TGTGCCAGCAGCTCCGAGGGGGCGGGCCAAGAGACCCAGTACTTC; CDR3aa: CASSSEGAGQETQYF
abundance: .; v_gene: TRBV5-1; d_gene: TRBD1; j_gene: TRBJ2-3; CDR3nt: TGCGCCAGCAACGACGACAGGGAATCTTTTAAAGATACGCAATATTTT; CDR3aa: CASNDDRESFKDTQYF
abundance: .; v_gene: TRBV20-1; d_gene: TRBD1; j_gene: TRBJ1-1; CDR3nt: TGCAGTGCTCAGGACAGGGGAGAAGCTTTCTTT; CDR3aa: CSAQDRGEAFF
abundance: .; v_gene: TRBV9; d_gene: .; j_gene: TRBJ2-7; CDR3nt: TGTGCCAGCAGCGCCGACGGGATCCCACAAGACGAGCAGTACTTC; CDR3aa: CASSADGIPQDEQYF
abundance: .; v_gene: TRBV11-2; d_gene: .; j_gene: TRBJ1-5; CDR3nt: TGTGCCAGCAGCTCTGGGGGGGGAGTACCCAATCAGCCCCAGCATTTT; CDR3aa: CASSSGGGVPNQPQHF
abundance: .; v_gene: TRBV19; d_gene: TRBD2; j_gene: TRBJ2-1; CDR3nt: TGTGCCAGTAGTGAGACTAGCGTCCTCTACACAGGGAATGAGCAGTTCTTC; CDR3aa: CASSETSVLYTGNEQFF
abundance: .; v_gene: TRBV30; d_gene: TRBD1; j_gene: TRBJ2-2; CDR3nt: TGTGCCTGGAGTTCCGGGACAGGGGGCCTTAGCGGGGAGCTGTTTTTT; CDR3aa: CAWSSGTGGLSGELFF
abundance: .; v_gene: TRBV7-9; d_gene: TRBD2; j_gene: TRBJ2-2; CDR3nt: TGTTCCAGCAGCCCCCGGGGCGGGAGTTACACCGGGGAGCTGTTTTTT; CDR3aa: CSSSPRGGSYTGELFF
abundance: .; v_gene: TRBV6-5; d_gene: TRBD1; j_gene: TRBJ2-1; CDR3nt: TGTGCCAGCAGTGCGACAGGGGGACATGAGCAGTTCTTC; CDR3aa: CASSATGGHEQFF
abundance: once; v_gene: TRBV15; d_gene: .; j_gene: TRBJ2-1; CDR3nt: TGTGCCACCAGCACCAGACTAGGAGGGGTAGATGAGCAGTTCTTC; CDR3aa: CATSTRLGGVDEQFF
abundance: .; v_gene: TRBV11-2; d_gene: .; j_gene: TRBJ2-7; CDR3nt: TGTGCCAGCAGAATAACCCAGGGTAAGGGCGAGCAGTACTTC; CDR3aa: CASRITQGKGEQYF
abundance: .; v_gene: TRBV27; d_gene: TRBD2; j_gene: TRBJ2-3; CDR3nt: TGTGCCAGCAGTTCGAGGACTAGCGGGAGGTTTTATACGCAGTATTTT; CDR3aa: CASSSRTSGRFYTQYF